This T cell receptor beta chain was sequenced during a study of T cells in Graves' hyperthyroidism and ophthalmopathy. Study in general: The initial diagnosis was the point when peripheral blood was collected, ahead of any treatment.

This clonotype was counted at least ten times. The TCR beta CDR3 regions underwent amplification using RNA transcripts as the source. The HTBI primer set served for first-round RT-PCR of the TCR CDR3. TCRdb called the multiplex PCR reads again in MiXCR, with one record for every CDR3 protein. The table shows around 200,000 distinct CDR3 sequences, with around 20% occurring only once. The CDR3 covers 16 residues. Germline V gives CDR1 LGHDT, CDR2 YNNKEL (reference sequence). After removal of 0 bases from V and 4 bases from J, the junction contained 8 bases not matched to a gene. The gene calls are TRBV3-1 and TRBJ2-5; 7 nucleotides match TRBD2. This receptor was obtained from a middle-aged man with Graves' hyperthyroidism. The sample consisted of blood. The CDR3 loop reads CASSQDCRGGRETQYF. The CDR3 DNA is TGTGCCAGCAGCCAAGATTGTCGGGGAGGGCGAGAGACCCAGTACTTC.